The sequence of this T cell receptor (beta chain) was determined in a study of blood T cell repertoires in COVID-19. Study details: The United States, Italy and Spain supplied acute and convalescent COVID-19 samples. Sample material is recorded as cDNA or gDNA derived from T cells, B-cell-depleted T cells, or PBMCs.

This clone came up once. V lost 4 bases and J lost 3; bases outside the gene matches: 5. Germline lookup yields CDR1 GTSNPN and CDR2 SVGIG (reference sequence). CDR3 length: 13 amino acids. In the source study's methods: How many nucleated cells were present was estimated from reference gene primer amplification. Data came from immunoSEQ multiplex PCR; TCRdb stores just in-frame clones and leaves some out. The V and J calls and clone size are taken from that table; D and trimming were inferred from the DNA. The sample carries some 130,000 clones, about 91% recorded once. This receptor was identified in a man aged 50 to 60 with acute or convalescent COVID-19. This chain links TRBV30 with TRBJ1-1; 7 nucleotides agree with TRBD1. Sequenced input: peripheral blood. The CDR3 sequence is CAWTRQGYTEAFF. Here the CDR3 DNA reads TGTGCCTGGACCAGACAGGGATACACTGAAGCTTTCTTT.